This entry concerns a single TCR beta chain. Its antigen remains unidentified. Germline loops: CDR1 KGHSH, CDR2 LQKENI. The CDR3 consists of 15 residues. Trimming removed 4 bases at V and 0 bases at J, with 13 bases between. These data originate in a study of cytomegalovirus exposure and HLA in healthy donors. Researchers ran the PCR with 60 Vbeta and 13 Jbeta primers. Data came from immunoSEQ multiplex PCR; TCRdb stores just in-frame clones and leaves some out. Of over 150,000 clones in the sample, around 77% were seen once. Study-wide results and limits: Among CMV-associated TCR beta chains, most appeared HLA-restricted in a later analysis. The listing of 160 or so TCR beta chains classed them as cytomegalovirus-associated.

The sequencing sample was made of PBMCs. The TCR was taken from a young woman in good health and CMV-seronegative. The chain has TRBV18 and TRBJ2-7, with a weak D call TRBD1 (7 bases). The CDR3 sequence is CASSLADRSSYEQYF. The DNA for the CDR3 is TGTGCCAGCTCACTAGCGGACAGGTCCTCCTACGAGCAGTACTTC.